This record covers a single T cell receptor beta chain. This record belongs to a study of blood T cells in healthy people across ages. The second PCR ran roughly 6 to 11 cycles with a sample-barcoded 5' primer and J-beta primers. TCRdb processed the 5' RACE reads anew with MiXCR; each CDR3 protein has one entry. Of 780,000 or so distinct CDR3 sequences listed, 20% to 25% are singletons. The J segment lost 0 bases and the V segment lost 3 bases, leaving 3 bases of the junction unmatched. Germline V lookup: CDR1 SNHLY, CDR2 FYNNEI. The CDR3 loop spans 17 amino acids. This sample was also put to use in a study of T cells of mothers and their children.

The source of this sequence is a boy between 10 and 17 years old in good health. Sequenced sample: blood. The V and J genes are TRBV2 and TRBJ2-2, with 11 bases lining up with TRBD2. CDR3 loop: CASSETSGNANTGELFF. The CDR3 nucleotides read TGTGCCAGCAGTGAGACTAGCGGGAATGCGAACACCGGGGAGCTGTTTTTT. Combining the CDR3 with reference TRBV2 and TRBJ2-2 gives the whole variable domain EPEVTQTPSHQVTQMGQEVILRCVPISNHLYFYWYRQILGQKVEFLVSFYNNEISEKSEIFDDQFSVERPDGSNFTLKIRSTKLEDSAMYFCASSETSGNANTGELFFGEGSRLTVL.